This TCR beta chain was identified in a study of blood T cells in healthy people across ages. Together with a sample-barcoded 5' primer, a J-beta primer mix was included in a second PCR lasting about 7 to 12 cycles. TCRdb fed the 5' RACE reads into MiXCR, producing one record per CDR3 protein. The sample consists of over 1,200,000 distinct CDR3 sequences, approximately 60% of them appearing once. The CDR3 has 17 amino acids. CDR1 is SEHNR and CDR2 is FQNEAQ in the germline V gene (reference sequence). Deletions cut 3 bases from V and 5 bases from J, with 20 bases between. V is TRBV7-9 and J is TRBJ2-4; TRBD2 might be the D (5 bases). The clonotype originates from a man aged 18 to 35 in good health. The sample taken for sequencing was blood. The CDR3: CASSLARGPESQNIQYF. CDR3 coding DNA: TGTGCCAGCAGCTTGGCCCGGGGTCCAGAGTCGCAAAACATTCAGTACTTC.